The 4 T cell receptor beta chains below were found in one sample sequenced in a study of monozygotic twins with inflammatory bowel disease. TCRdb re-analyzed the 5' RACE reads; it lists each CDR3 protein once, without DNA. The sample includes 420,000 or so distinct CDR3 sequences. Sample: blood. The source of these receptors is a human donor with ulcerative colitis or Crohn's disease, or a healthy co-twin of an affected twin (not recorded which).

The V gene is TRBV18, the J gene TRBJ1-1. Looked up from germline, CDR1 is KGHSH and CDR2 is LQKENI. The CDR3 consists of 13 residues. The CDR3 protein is CASSPAVNTEAFF.

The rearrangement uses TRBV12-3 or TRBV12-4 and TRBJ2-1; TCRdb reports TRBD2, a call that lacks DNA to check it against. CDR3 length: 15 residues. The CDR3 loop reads CDSSSGLRVYNEQFF.

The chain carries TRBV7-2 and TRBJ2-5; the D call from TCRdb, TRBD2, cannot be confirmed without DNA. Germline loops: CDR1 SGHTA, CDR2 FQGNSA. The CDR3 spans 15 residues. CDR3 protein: CASSLSGVAEETQYF. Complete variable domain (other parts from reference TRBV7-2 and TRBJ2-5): GAGVSQSPSNKVTEKGKDVELRCDPISGHTALYWYRQSLGQGLEFLIYFQGNSAPDKSGLPSDRFSAERTGGSVSTLTIQRTQQEDSAVYLCASSLSGVAEETQYFGPGTRLLVL.

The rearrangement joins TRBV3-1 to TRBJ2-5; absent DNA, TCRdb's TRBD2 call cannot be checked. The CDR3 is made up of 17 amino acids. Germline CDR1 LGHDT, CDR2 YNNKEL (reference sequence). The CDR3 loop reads CASSQVRLALSQETQYF.